Shown below are 3 T cell receptor beta chains from a single sample sequenced in a study of a mutant IDH1 vaccine in newly diagnosed glioma. Their cognate antigens are unknown. Time point of the sample: week 5, during vaccination. Vaccination comprised doses that each held 300 ug of mutant IDH1 20-mer peptide, plus topical imiquimod. Sequenced by immunoSEQ multiplex PCR; TCRdb stores in-frame clones only, minus some. Counted here are 40,000 or so clones, more than 75% occurring once; the ten biggest clones make up more than 5.5%. Source: PBMCs, taken from a glioma patient whose treatment included an IDH1 peptide vaccine. These receptors all come from a man aged 40-50 years with glioma.

This chain connects TRBV4-1 to TRBJ2-3, with TRBD2 matching 10 bases. Germline CDR1 is MGHRA and CDR2 is YSYEKL. The CDR3 runs to 16 residues. The V segment lost 2 bases and the J segment 2 bases; nucleotides outside the gene matches: 4. The CDR3 nucleotides read TGCGCCAGCAGCCAATCAGCGGGGGGGCCCACAGATACGCAGTATTTT. Amino acid sequence: CASSQSAGGPTDTQYF.

The rearrangement links TRBV21-1 to TRBJ1-3; TRBD1 reflects the table's D call only, with no check against the DNA. TRBV21-1 is designated a pseudogene. This CDR3 has 14 amino acids. DNA for the CDR3: TGTGCCACTGAATTCCCGGGACAGGGTTTAACCATATATTTT. This translates into CATEFPGQGLTIYF.

The table lists this clone with a count of one. This chain's CDR3 is CASSQTGTGMYGYTF. In nucleotides, the CDR3 is TGCGCCAGCAGCCAGACCGGGACAGGGATGTATGGCTACACCTTC. The rearrangement joins TRBV4-1 to TRBJ1-2; 9 nucleotides agree with TRBD1. The trim removed 3 bases at V and 5 bases at J, leaving 7 bases unmatched. Germline-derived CDR1 and CDR2 are MGHRA and YSYEKL. CDR3 length: 15 amino acids.